The clone carrying this TCR beta chain was seen at least ten times. Antigen: not known. For naive CD8 T cells, sorting used the CD8+CD4-CCR7+CD45RA+ phenotype. Bulk TCR libraries were made with methods that had been previously described and with listed TCR primers. A single record per CDR3 protein comes from TCRdb applying MiXCR to the PCR reads. The sample has 550,000 to 750,000 distinct CDR3 sequences, around 20% seen once; the top ten hold about 0.9%. V dropped 1 base and J dropped 0 bases, with 16 bases sitting between them. Germline V CDR1 and CDR2: MGHRA, YSYEKL. The CDR3 is made up of 18 amino acids. This record comes from a study of molecular identifiers for immune sequencing clone quantification. The study, taken as a whole, reports: Spiked Jurkat TCR RNA equivalent to one cell was reportedly detectable in approximately 970,000 naive cells. Clones above 20 RNA copies contained over 98% of effector molecules but under 1% of naive ones.

The rearrangement uses TRBV4-1 and TRBJ2-4, with D possibly matching TRBD1 (5 bases). The sample was naive CD8+ T cells from blood, with Jurkat cell RNA spiked in. The sample's subset: FACS-sorted CD8+CD4-CCR7+CD45RA+ naive T cells. The clonotype originates from a human donor in good health. Some libraries in this study had Jurkat cell RNA spiked in. The CDR3 sequence: CASSQVQHQQVAKNIQYF. The CDR3 coding sequence is TGCGCCAGCAGCCAAGTACAGCATCAACAGGTAGCCAAAAACATTCAGTACTTC.